Shown below are 31 T cell receptor beta chains from a single sample sequenced in a study of blood T cell repertoires in COVID-19. Generated by immunoSEQ multiplex PCR, the TCRdb table keeps only in-frame clones and is missing some. The sample has 68,000 or so clones; roughly three quarters are singletons. The sample taken for sequencing was peripheral blood. These receptors were collected from a woman aged 45 to 65 with acute or convalescent COVID-19.

V is TRBV7-8 and J is TRBJ2-1, with D hard to call. V lost 1 base and J 2 bases, leaving 12 bases between the germline ends. The germline V gene encodes CDR1 SGHVS and CDR2 FQNEAQ. The CDR3 spans 16 residues. This chain's CDR3 is CASSLGGASAYNEQFF. The CDR3 DNA sequence: TGTGCCAGCAGCTTAGGAGGAGCAAGCGCCTACAATGAGCAGTTCTTC.

The gene calls are TRBV2 and TRBJ2-7; D is unclear. CDR1 SNHLY and CDR2 FYNNEI come from the germline V gene. There are 10 residues in the CDR3. Trimming took 6 bases from V and 4 from J, leaving 4 bases between them. CDR3 sequence (DNA): TGTGCCAGCAGCTATTACGAGCAGTACTTC. Its translation: CASSYYEQYF. Variable domain in full (rest from reference TRBV2 and TRBJ2-7): EPEVTQTPSHQVTQMGQEVILRCVPISNHLYFYWYRQILGQKVEFLVSFYNNEISEKSEIFDDQFSVERPDGSNFTLKIRSTKLEDSAMYFCASSYYEQYFGPGTRLTVT.

The chain joins TRBV5-4 to TRBJ1-6; D may be TRBD1 (6 bases). Germline loops: CDR1 SGHNT, CDR2 YYREEE (reference sequence). Trimming stripped 4 bases from V and 0 bases from J, with 8 bases between. The CDR3 is 15 residues long. The CDR3 bases are TGTGCCAGCAGCCAGGGGAGCTCCTATAATTCACCCCTCCACTTT. Protein product: CASSQGSSYNSPLHF.

The V call is TRBV30, the J call TRBJ1-4; no clear D. Trimming took 2 bases from V and 8 from J, leaving 15 bases between them. CDR1 is GTSNPN and CDR2 is SVGIG in the germline V gene (reference sequence). This CDR3 region has 14 residues. The CDR3 sequence is CAWSSEDGWEKLFF. CDR3 DNA sequence: TGTGCCTGGAGTTCGGAGGATGGTTGGGAAAAACTGTTTTTT.

The chain combines TRBV6-5 with TRBJ2-2, with D uncertain. Germline CDR1 and CDR2: MNHEY and SVGAGI. The CDR3 loop spans 14 amino acids. V was pared by 5 bases and J by 1 base, with 8 bases between. CDR3 nucleotide sequence: TGTGCCAGCAGTAAGAACAGGAACACCGGGGAGCTGTTTTTT. Its protein product is CASSKNRNTGELFF.

The V call is TRBV5-6, the J call TRBJ1-1, with TRBD1 matching 7 bases. V trimming: 4 bases; J trimming: 0 bases; junction bases outside the gene matches: 12. The CDR3 runs 17 residues. CDR1 and CDR2 (germline): SGHDT, YYEEEE. The CDR3 region has the DNA TGTGCCAGCAGCAAACAGGGGACCATTCTTGTGAACACTGAAGCTTTCTTT. This gives the protein CASSKQGTILVNTEAFF.

The chain is built from TRBV29-1 and TRBJ2-3; TRBD2 aligns across 7 bases. With V trimmed by 6 bases and J by 3 bases, 6 bases remained unmatched. This CDR3 region has 13 residues. The V gene's germline CDR1 is SQVTM and CDR2 ANQGSEA. In nucleotides, the CDR3 is TGCAGCGTCCGACGGGGAGGGACAGATACGCAGTATTTT. Encoded protein: CSVRRGGTDTQYF.

This rearrangement joins TRBV10-1 to TRBJ2-7; tentative D call: TRBD1 (5 bases). The V end was cut by 5 bases, the J end by 0 bases, with 11 bases between. CDR1 and CDR2 from the germline V gene are WNHNN and SYGVQD (reference sequence). The CDR3 is 14 residues long. CDR3 nucleotides: TGCGCCAGCAGTATGGACACAAGCTCCTACGAGCAGTACTTC. Translation: CASSMDTSSYEQYF.

CDR3 sequence reads: CASSLVAGGPYNEQFF. For the CDR3, the DNA is TGTGCCAGCAGCTTAGTAGCGGGAGGCCCCTACAATGAGCAGTTCTTC. V usage is TRBV7-6 and J usage is TRBJ2-1; 10 nucleotides match TRBD2. The junction had 2 bases not matched to a gene; V was cut back by 1 base and J by 2 bases. Germline loops: CDR1 SGHVS, CDR2 FNYEAQ. This CDR3 has 16 residues.

The genes are TRBV7-2 and TRBJ2-5, with 11 bases lining up with TRBD2. Germline-derived CDR1 and CDR2 are SGHTA and FQGNSA. V lost 5 bases and J lost 5; bases outside the gene matches: 7. The length of the CDR3 is 15 residues. CDR3 bases: TGTGCCAGCAGCACGCTGACTAGCGGGAAGGAGACCCAGTACTTC. Protein: CASSTLTSGKETQYF.

V gene TRBV4-2 combines with J gene TRBJ2-3, with a tentative D call TRBD1 (5 bases). The CDR3 spans 15 residues. CDR1 is LGHNA, CDR2 YNFKEQ, per germline. V gave up 3 bases and J gave up 2 bases, with 12 bases separating them. The CDR3 nucleotides are TGTGCCAGCAGCCAGGAGTACAGGCCCACAGATACGCAGTATTTT. Translation: CASSQEYRPTDTQYF.

The V gene is TRBV28, the J gene TRBJ1-1; the D is unclear. CDR3 length equals 12 residues. V lost 3 bases and J 3 bases, leaving 5 bases between the germline ends. Per the germline V gene, CDR1 is MDHEN and CDR2 is SYDVKM. Written as DNA, the CDR3 is TGTGCCAGCAGTTTGCGGGACACTGAAGCTTTCTTT. This codes for CASSLRDTEAFF. The variable domain in full, completed from reference TRBV28 and TRBJ1-1, reads DVKVTQSSRYLVKRTGEKVFLECVQDMDHENMFWYRQDPGLGLRLIYFSYDVKMKEKGDIPEGYSVSREKKERFSLILESASTNQTSMYLCASSLRDTEAFFGQGTRLTVV.

CDR3 sequence reads: CASSPQGGSSEAFF. For the CDR3, the DNA is TGTGCCAGCTCACCCCAGGGTGGCTCTTCGGAAGCTTTCTTT. This chain connects TRBV18 to TRBJ1-1; perhaps TRBD1 as D (5 bases). Trimming left V 3 bases short and J 8 bases short, with 16 bases between. The CDR3 totals 14 residues. Germline loops: CDR1 KGHSH, CDR2 LQKENI.

This clone was found a few times. This sample also contains other DNA sequences that code for the same CDR3. The genes are TRBV12-3 or TRBV12-4 and TRBJ1-3, with no clear D. The V and J ends lost 6 bases and 2 bases respectively, with 5 bases between them. This CDR3 has 12 amino acids. The CDR3 protein is CASSLPGNTIYF. The CDR3 bases are TGTGCCAGCAGCCTACCTGGAAACACCATATATTTT.

The table lists this clone with a few counts. This chain connects TRBV5-1 to TRBJ1-3, with no clear D. Looked up from germline, CDR1 is SGHRS and CDR2 is YFSETQ. This CDR3 is built from 16 residues. The germline V and J ends were trimmed by 0 bases and 0 bases, with 10 bases remaining between them. The DNA for the CDR3 is TGCGCCAGCAGCTTGGATGCAGGCAGCTCTGGAAACACCATATATTTT. Amino acids: CASSLDAGSSGNTIYF.

The chain employs TRBV27 and TRBJ1-6, with unresolved D. From germline, CDR1 is MNHEY and CDR2 SMNVEV (reference sequence). The V gene lost 4 bases and the J gene lost 4 bases, with 11 bases spanning the gap. The CDR3 contains 15 residues. The CDR3 DNA sequence: TGTGCCAGCAGTTGGCGGGGTCCATATAATTCACCCCTCCACTTT. Protein product: CASSWRGPYNSPLHF.

V usage is TRBV18 and J usage is TRBJ2-7; 7 nucleotides align to TRBD1. J gave up 9 bases and V 2 bases, and 13 bases lay outside the gene matches. Per germline, CDR1 KGHSH and CDR2 LQKENI. The CDR3 length is 15 residues. In DNA form, the CDR3 reads TGTGCCAGCTCACCAGGGGAAGGGGGCACTCCGGTGCAGTACTTC. Translation: CASSPGEGGTPVQYF.

CDR3 nucleotide sequence: TGCGCCAGCAGCTTGGGGCGGGAAGAAGCTTTCTTT. Amino acids: CASSLGREEAFF. J is TRBJ1-1 and V is TRBV5-1; D not certain. CDR3 length: 12 residues. The ends were cut back, 0 bases at V and 8 bases at J, with 8 bases in the middle. In germline, CDR1 is SGHRS, CDR2 YFSETQ.

This chain uses TRBV6-5 with TRBJ1-1, with a possible D match to TRBD1 (5 bases). The CDR3 runs to 13 residues. Between the trimmed V and J ends, which lost 11 bases and 1 base, there was a span of 14 bases. Germline V lookup: CDR1 MNHEY, CDR2 SVGAGI. In DNA form, the CDR3 reads TGTGCCGCTCGGAGGGGAAGGAACACTGAAGCTTTCTTT. This sequence encodes CAARRGRNTEAFF.

The rearrangement joins TRBV19 to TRBJ2-3, with 7 bases matching TRBD2. V dropped 6 bases and J dropped 6; count of bases not matched to a gene: 12. The CDR3 totals 15 residues. The germline V gene has CDR1 LNHDA and CDR2 SQIVND (reference sequence). As DNA, the CDR3 is TGTGCCAGTAGCTCCCCCCGCAGGGAGGGCGATACGCAGTATTTT. Translated: CASSSPRREGDTQYF.

The chain uses TRBV5-1 and TRBJ1-6; D remains unclear. V dropped 7 bases and J dropped 10 bases, with 12 bases sitting between them. This CDR3 is built from 12 residues. Germline V gene sequence: CDR1 SGHRS, CDR2 YFSETQ. The CDR3 region is CASQEGESPLHF. The CDR3 nucleotides are TGCGCCAGCCAAGAGGGAGAATCACCCCTCCACTTT.

The chain recombines TRBV10-3 with TRBJ2-1; 10 positions match TRBD2. V lost 4 bases, J lost 9 bases, and 12 bases stayed unmatched. This CDR3 has 16 residues. Germline-derived CDR1 and CDR2 are ENHRY and SYGVKD. The chain's CDR3 is CAISASGGSGSSEQFF. CDR3 DNA: TGTGCCATCAGTGCTAGCGGGGGCTCCGGAAGCAGTGAGCAGTTCTTC.

The rearrangement links TRBV20-1 to TRBJ2-5, with no clear D. Trimming pared 6 bases from V and 5 bases from J, leaving 7 bases between. In germline, CDR1 is DFQATT, CDR2 SNEGSKA (reference sequence). This CDR3 region has 10 residues. The CDR3 spells CSATLETQYF. CDR3 sequence (DNA): TGCAGTGCCACTTTGGAGACCCAGTACTTC.

The CDR3: CASSFFGGNTEAFF. Here the CDR3 DNA reads TGTGCCAGCAGTTTTTTCGGAGGGAACACTGAAGCTTTCTTT. The chain joins TRBV27 to TRBJ1-1; no definite D call. V gave up 3 bases and J gave up 1 base, with 9 bases separating them. The length of the CDR3 is 14 residues. Germline assignment: CDR1 MNHEY and CDR2 SMNVEV (reference sequence).

The chain uses TRBV5-1 and TRBJ2-2; 9 bases fit TRBD1. The CDR3 extends over 16 amino acids. Trimming removed 0 bases from V and 4 bases from J; junction bases left unmatched: 4. Germline loops: CDR1 SGHRS, CDR2 YFSETQ. This chain's CDR3 is CASSLGQGGVTGELFF. In nucleotides, the CDR3 is TGCGCCAGCAGCTTGGGACAGGGGGGAGTCACCGGGGAGCTGTTTTTT.

The gene calls are TRBV20-1 and TRBJ2-5, with D perhaps TRBD2 (6 bases). The CDR3 length is 14 residues. Germline values: CDR1 DFQATT, CDR2 SNEGSKA (reference sequence). Trimming pared 3 bases from V and 5 bases from J, leaving 16 bases between. CDR3 sequence: CSASDGGISETQYF. The CDR3 coding sequence is TGCAGTGCTAGTGACGGCGGGATCAGTGAGACCCAGTACTTC.

This chain's CDR3 is CASSGYGDRANYGYTF. The CDR3 region has the DNA TGTGCCAGCAGCGGATATGGGGACAGGGCGAACTATGGCTACACCTTC. The V and J genes are TRBV21-1 and TRBJ1-2; TRBD1 is the table's D call and was not checked against the DNA. TRBV21-1 is marked as a pseudogene. There are 16 residues in the CDR3.

This clone was seen just once. The J gene is TRBJ2-7, the V gene TRBV28; the D gene is possibly TRBD2 (5 bases). The CDR3 has 15 residues. Germline V gene lookup returns CDR1 MDHEN and CDR2 SYDVKM. V gave up 2 bases and J gave up 4 bases, with 15 bases separating them. CDR3 coding DNA: TGTGCCAGCAGTTTAGGTGCCTTCGGGATTTACGAGCAGTACTTC. Its translation is CASSLGAFGIYEQYF. Supplemented by reference TRBV28 and TRBJ2-7, the full variable domain reads DVKVTQSSRYLVKRTGEKVFLECVQDMDHENMFWYRQDPGLGLRLIYFSYDVKMKEKGDIPEGYSVSREKKERFSLILESASTNQTSMYLCASSLGAFGIYEQYFGPGTRLTVT.

This chain connects TRBV7-9 to TRBJ1-6; no clear D. The length of the CDR3 is 13 residues. Germline CDR1 is SEHNR and CDR2 is FQNEAQ (reference sequence). Trimming removed 3 bases at V and 10 bases at J, with 10 bases between. Here the CDR3 DNA reads TGTGCCAGCAGCTTGGAGACCGACTCACCCCTCCACTTT. Translation: CASSLETDSPLHF.

The chain links TRBV9 to TRBJ2-5; D call uncertain. This CDR3 contains 14 residues. V dropped 3 bases and J dropped 1 base, with 10 bases sitting between them. The germline gives CDR1 SGDLS, CDR2 YYNGEE. The CDR3 spells CASSASTTQETQYF. CDR3 DNA: TGTGCCAGCAGCGCTAGTACCACCCAAGAGACCCAGTACTTC.

The chain joins TRBV6-1 to TRBJ1-2; D is unclear. The CDR3 consists of 13 residues. Trimming removed 2 bases from V and 8 bases from J, with 12 bases in between. CDR1 is MNHNS, CDR2 SASEGT, per germline. CDR3 in amino acids: CASSELQAAGYTF. CDR3 nucleotides: TGTGCCAGCAGTGAATTGCAAGCGGCGGGCTACACCTTC.